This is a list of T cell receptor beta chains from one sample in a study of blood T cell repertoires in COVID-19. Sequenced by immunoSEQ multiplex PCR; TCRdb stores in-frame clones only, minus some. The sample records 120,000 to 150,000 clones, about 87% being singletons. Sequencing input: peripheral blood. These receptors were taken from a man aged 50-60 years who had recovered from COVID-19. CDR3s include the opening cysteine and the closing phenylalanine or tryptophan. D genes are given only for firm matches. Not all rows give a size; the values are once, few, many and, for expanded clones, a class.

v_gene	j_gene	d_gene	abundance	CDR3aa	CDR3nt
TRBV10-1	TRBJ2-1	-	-	CASGRSNNEQFF	TGCGCCAGCGGAAGGAGTAACAATGAGCAGTTCTTC
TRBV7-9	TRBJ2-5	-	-	CASSLVVGQPPTQYF	TGTGCCAGCAGCTTAGTAGTTGGGCAGCCCCCGACCCAGTACTTC
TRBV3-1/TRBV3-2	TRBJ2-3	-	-	CASSQGWGGRVIADTQYF	TGTGCCAGCAGCCAAGGTTGGGGGGGGCGCGTCATCGCAGATACGCAGTATTTT
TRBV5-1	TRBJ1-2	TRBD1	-	CASSSGQGADGYTF	TGCGCCAGCAGCTCGGGACAGGGGGCGGATGGCTACACCTTC
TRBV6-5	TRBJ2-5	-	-	CASSHIETQYF	TGTGCCAGCAGTCACATAGAGACCCAGTACTTC
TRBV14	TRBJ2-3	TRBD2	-	CASSQDRGLAGTDTQYF	TGTGCCAGCAGCCAAGATAGGGGACTAGCGGGGACAGATACGCAGTATTTT
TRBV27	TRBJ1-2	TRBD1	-	CASSPTRRQGAVGYTF	TGTGCCAGCAGTCCCACCCGGCGACAGGGGGCGGTTGGCTACACCTTC
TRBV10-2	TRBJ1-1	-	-	CASSFRENTEAFF	TGCGCCAGCAGTTTCCGGGAGAACACTGAAGCTTTCTTT
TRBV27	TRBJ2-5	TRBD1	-	CASRFKDRAQETQYF	TGTGCCAGCAGATTCAAGGACAGGGCCCAAGAGACCCAGTACTTC
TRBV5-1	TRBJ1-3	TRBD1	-	CASRDSRSGNTIYF	TGCGCCAGTAGGGACAGCCGCTCTGGAAACACCATATATTTT
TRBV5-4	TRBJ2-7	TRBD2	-	CASSLVGQRGRYEQYF	TGTGCCAGCAGCTTGGTAGGCCAGCGGGGGAGATACGAGCAGTACTTC
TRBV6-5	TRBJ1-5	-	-	CASSPREGDQPQHF	TGTGCCAGCAGCCCCAGGGAGGGTGATCAGCCCCAGCATTTT
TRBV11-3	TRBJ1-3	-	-	CASSSAGGGSGNTIYF	TGTGCCAGCAGCTCTGCGGGGGGGGGCTCTGGAAACACCATATATTTT
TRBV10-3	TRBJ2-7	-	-	CAISDVETSYEQYF	TGTGCCATCAGTGATGTGGAGACCTCCTACGAGCAGTACTTC
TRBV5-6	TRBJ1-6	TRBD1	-	CASRVGTAKNSPLHF	TGTGCCAGCAGAGTCGGGACAGCGAAGAATTCACCCCTCCACTTT
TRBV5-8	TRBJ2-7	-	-	CASSPVGSKSYEQYF	TGTGCCAGCAGCCCTGTGGGGAGCAAATCCTACGAGCAGTACTTC
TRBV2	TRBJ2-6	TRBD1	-	CASSEIRTGGFSGANVLTF	TGTGCCAGCAGTGAAATAAGGACAGGGGGATTCTCTGGGGCCAACGTCCTGACTTTC
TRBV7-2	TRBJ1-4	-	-	CASSPNFGEKLFF	TGTGCCAGCAGCCCAAATTTCGGGGAAAAACTGTTTTTT
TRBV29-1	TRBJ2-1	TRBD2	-	CSLSGGYNEQFF	TGCAGCTTGAGCGGGGGCTACAATGAGCAGTTCTTC
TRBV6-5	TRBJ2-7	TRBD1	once	CASSPTGGDEQYF	TGTGCCAGCAGTCCCACAGGGGGCGACGAGCAGTACTTC
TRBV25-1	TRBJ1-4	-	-	CASSWRENNEKLFF	TGTGCCAGCAGCTGGCGGGAGAATAATGAAAAACTGTTTTTT
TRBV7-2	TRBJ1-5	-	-	CASSPPGNQPQHF	TGTGCCAGCAGCCCCCCAGGCAATCAGCCCCAGCATTTT
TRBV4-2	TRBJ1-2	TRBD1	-	CASSLTGTGGTGYTF	TGTGCCAGCAGCCTGACCGGGACAGGGGGAACGGGCTACACCTTC
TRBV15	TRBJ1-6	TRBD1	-	CATSKTGSSYNSPLHF	TGTGCCACCAGTAAGACAGGGAGCTCCTATAATTCACCCCTCCACTTT
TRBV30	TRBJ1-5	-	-	CAWSVGGGNQPQHF	TGTGCCTGGAGTGTGGGGGGGGGCAATCAGCCCCAGCATTTT
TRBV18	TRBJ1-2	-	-	CASSLPTENYGYTF	TGTGCCAGCTCACTCCCGACAGAGAACTATGGCTACACCTTC
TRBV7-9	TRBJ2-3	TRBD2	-	CASSPLSGANPDTQYF	TGTGCCAGCAGTCCCCTTAGCGGGGCGAACCCAGATACGCAGTATTTT
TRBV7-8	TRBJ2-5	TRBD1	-	CASSLVQGVRGETQYF	TGTGCCAGCAGCTTAGTACAGGGGGTCCGAGGAGAGACCCAGTACTTC
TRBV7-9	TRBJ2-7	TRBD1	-	CASRATGDEQYF	TGTGCCAGCAGAGCGACAGGGGACGAGCAGTACTTC
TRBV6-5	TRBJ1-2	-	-	CASSPSQGSNYGYTF	TGTGCCAGCAGTCCCTCACAGGGTTCTAACTATGGCTACACCTTC
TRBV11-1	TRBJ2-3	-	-	CASSERDRLEF	TGTGCCAGCAGTGAGAGGGATAGACTAGAATTT
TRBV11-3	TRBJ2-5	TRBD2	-	CASSEHGGAGTQYF	TGTGCCAGCAGCGAACACGGGGGGGCCGGGACCCAGTACTTC
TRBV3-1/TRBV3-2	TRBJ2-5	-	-	CASSQDASRETQYF	TGTGCCAGCAGCCAAGATGCTAGCCGAGAGACCCAGTACTTC
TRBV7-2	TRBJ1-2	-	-	CASSLDNNYGYTF	TGTGCCAGCAGCTTGGACAATAACTATGGCTACACCTTC
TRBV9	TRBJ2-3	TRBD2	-	CASSVGPLGASGGTDTQYF	TGTGCCAGCAGCGTGGGACCCCTGGGGGCTAGCGGGGGCACAGATACGCAGTATTTT
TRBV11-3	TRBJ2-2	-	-	CASSLANTGELFF	TGTGCCAGCAGCCTCGCGAACACCGGGGAGCTGTTTTTT